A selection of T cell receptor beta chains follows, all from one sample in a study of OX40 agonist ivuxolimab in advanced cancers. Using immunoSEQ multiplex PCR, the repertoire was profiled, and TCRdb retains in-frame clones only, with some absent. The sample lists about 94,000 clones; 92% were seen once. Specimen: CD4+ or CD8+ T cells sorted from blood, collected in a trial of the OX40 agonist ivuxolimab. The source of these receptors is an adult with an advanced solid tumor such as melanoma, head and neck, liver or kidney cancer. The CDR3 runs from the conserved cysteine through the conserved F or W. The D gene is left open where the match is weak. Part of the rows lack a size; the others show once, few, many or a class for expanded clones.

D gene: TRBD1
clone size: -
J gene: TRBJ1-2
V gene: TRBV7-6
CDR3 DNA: TGTGCCAGCAGCCCCTGGGGGACAGCGGGCATCAACACCTTC
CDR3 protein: CASSPWGTAGINTF

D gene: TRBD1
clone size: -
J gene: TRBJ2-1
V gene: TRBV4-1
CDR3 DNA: TGCGCCAGCAGCCAAGGTCCCGGGACAGTTAATGAGCAGTTCTTC
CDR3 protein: CASSQGPGTVNEQFF

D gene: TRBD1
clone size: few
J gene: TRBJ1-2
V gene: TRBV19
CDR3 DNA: TGTGCCAGTAGTATCTCCTACAGGGGGCAAAGTGGCTACACCTTC
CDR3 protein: CASSISYRGQSGYTF

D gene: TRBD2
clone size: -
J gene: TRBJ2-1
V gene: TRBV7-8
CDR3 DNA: TGTGCCAGCATCCCCTCGGGGGGGCCACCGGGTCATGAGCAGTTCTTC
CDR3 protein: CASIPSGGPPGHEQFF

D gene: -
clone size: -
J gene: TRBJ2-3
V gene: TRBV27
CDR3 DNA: TGTGCCAGCAGTCCCTACAGGGAGAATACGCAGTATTTT
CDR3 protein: CASSPYRENTQYF

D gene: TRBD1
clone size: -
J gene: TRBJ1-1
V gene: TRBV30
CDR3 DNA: TGTGCCTGGAGTGCAGGGGGAAGTACTGAAGCTTTCTTT
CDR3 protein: CAWSAGGSTEAFF

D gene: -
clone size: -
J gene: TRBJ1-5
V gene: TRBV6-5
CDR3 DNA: TGTGCCAGCAGTTACAATTCGGGACAGCCCCAGCATTTT
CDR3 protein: CASSYNSGQPQHF

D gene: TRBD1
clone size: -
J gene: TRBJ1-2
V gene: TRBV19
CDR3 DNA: TGTGCCAGTAGTCCGACAGGGAACTATGGCTACACCTTC
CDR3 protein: CASSPTGNYGYTF

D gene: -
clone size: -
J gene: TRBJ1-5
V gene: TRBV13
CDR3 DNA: TGTGCCAGCAGCTTAGGCGGGGGCTCTTATAGCAATCAGCCCCAGCATTTT
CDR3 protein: CASSLGGGSYSNQPQHF

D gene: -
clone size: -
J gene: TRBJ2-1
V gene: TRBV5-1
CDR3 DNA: TGCGCCAGCAGCTCGCCGTCGACAGGGCGGGGGGCAGGTTGGGTTTACAATGAGCAGTTCTTC
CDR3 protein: CASSSPSTGRGAGWVYNEQFF

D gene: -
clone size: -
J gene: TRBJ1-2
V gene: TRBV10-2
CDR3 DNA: TGCGCCAGCAGTGTACTGGGGTGGGGCTATGGCTACACCTTC
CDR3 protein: CASSVLGWGYGYTF

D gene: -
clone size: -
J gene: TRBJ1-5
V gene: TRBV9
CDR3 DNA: TGTGCCAGCAGCGTAGGTTCGGGAGGGGGCAATCAGCCCCAGCATTTT
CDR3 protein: CASSVGSGGGNQPQHF

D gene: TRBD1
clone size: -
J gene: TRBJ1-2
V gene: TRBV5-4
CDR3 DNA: TGTGCCAGCAGCTTGGAGGGGACAGGGGATACCTATGGCTACACCTTC
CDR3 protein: CASSLEGTGDTYGYTF

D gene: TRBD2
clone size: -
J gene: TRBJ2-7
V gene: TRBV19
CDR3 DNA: TGTGCCAGTAGTGATACGGGACTAGCGGGAGTCGGCGAGCAGTACTTC
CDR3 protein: CASSDTGLAGVGEQYF

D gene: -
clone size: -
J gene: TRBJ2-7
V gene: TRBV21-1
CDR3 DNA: TGTGCCAGCAGCAAAGTGGGGATAGCGGGAGGGCCCCACGAGCAGTACTTC
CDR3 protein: CASSKVGIAGGPHEQYF

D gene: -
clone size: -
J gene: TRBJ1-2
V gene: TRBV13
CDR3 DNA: TGTGCCAGCAGCGGCGAACGCCTATATGGCTACACCTTC
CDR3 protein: CASSGERLYGYTF

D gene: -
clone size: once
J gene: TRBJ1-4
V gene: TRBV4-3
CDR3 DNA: TGCGCCAGCAGCCAAGATAGGGGGACTCTAATGGAAAAACTGTTTTTT
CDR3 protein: CASSQDRGTLMEKLFF

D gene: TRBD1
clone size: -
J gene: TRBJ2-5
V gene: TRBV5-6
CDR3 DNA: TGTGCCAGCAGCCACGACAGGGAGACTATTGATTTGGAGACCCAGTACTTC
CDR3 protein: CASSHDRETIDLETQYF

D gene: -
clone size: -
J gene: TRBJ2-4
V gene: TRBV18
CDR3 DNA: TGTGCCAGCTCACAACCCTCGACAGGAAACATTCAGTACTTC
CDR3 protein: CASSQPSTGNIQYF

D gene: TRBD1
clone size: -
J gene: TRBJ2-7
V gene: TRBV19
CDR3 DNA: TGTGCCACTCGACAGGGTCTCTACGAGCAGTACTTC
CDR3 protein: CATRQGLYEQYF

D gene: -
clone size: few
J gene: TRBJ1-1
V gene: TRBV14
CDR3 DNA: TGTGCCAGCAGCCAAGGCACTGAAGCTTTCTTT
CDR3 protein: CASSQGTEAFF

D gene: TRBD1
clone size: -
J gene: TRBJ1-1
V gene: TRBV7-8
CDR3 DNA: TGTGCCAGCAGCCCCGGACAGGCGAACACTGAAGCTTTCTTT
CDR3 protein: CASSPGQANTEAFF

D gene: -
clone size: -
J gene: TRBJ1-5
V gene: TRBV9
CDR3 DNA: TGTGCCAGCAGCCAGGGGAATCAGCCCCAGCATTTT
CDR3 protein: CASSQGNQPQHF

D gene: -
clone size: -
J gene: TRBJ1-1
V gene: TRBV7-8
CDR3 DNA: TGTGCCAGCAGCCTCAGAGACAGTGACCCTGAAGCTTTCTTT
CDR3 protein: CASSLRDSDPEAFF

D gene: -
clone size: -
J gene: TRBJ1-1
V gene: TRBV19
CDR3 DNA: TGTGCCACCCGAACTGGGGGGGACACTGAAGCTTTCTTT
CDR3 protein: CATRTGGDTEAFF

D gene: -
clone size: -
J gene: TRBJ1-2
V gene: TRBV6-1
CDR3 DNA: TGTGCCAGCGAGGATTTCTATGGCTACACCTTC
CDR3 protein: CASEDFYGYTF

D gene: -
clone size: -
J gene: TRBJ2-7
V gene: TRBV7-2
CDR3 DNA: TGTGCCAGCACAACCAGGCCCGTGGGGGAGCAGTACTTC
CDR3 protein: CASTTRPVGEQYF

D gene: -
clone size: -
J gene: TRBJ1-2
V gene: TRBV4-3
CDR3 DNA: TGCGCCAGCAGCCAAGAGAGAGCGCAGGCTAACTATGGCTACACCTTC
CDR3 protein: CASSQERAQANYGYTF

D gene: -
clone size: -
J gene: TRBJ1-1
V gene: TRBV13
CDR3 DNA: TGTGCCAGCAGCGCTCCGGGACAAGGGGTGGTGGGCACTGAAGCTTTCTTT
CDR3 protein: CASSAPGQGVVGTEAFF

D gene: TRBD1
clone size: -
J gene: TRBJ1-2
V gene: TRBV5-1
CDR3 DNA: TGCGCCAGCAGCTTGGAGGGACAGGGCAACTATGGCTACACCTTC
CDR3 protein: CASSLEGQGNYGYTF

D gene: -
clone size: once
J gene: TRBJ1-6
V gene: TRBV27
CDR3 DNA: TGTGCCAGCTCCGGAAGCTCCTATAATTCACCCCTCCACTTT
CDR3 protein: CASSGSSYNSPLHF

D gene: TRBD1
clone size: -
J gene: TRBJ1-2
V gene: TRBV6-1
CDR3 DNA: TGTGCCAGCAGTGAAGCGCCCGGGACAGCCTATGGCTACACCTTC
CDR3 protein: CASSEAPGTAYGYTF

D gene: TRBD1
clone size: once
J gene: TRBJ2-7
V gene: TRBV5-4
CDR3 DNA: TGTGCCAGCAGCTTGGCCCCCGGACAGGGCTACGAGCAGTACTTC
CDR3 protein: CASSLAPGQGYEQYF

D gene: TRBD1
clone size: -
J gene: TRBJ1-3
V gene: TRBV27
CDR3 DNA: TGTGCCAGCAGTTCCCTGACAGGGCACCCCCCGGGGGGTACCATATATTTT
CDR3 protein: CASSSLTGHPPGGTIYF

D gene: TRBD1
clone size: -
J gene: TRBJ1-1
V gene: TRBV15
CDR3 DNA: TGTGCCACCAGCTTTGACAGGGTTGGAACCACTGAAGCTTTCTTT
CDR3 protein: CATSFDRVGTTEAFF

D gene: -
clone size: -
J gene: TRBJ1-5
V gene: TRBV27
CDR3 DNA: TGTGCCAGCAGCCCCACATGGAATCAGCCCCAGCATTTT
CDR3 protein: CASSPTWNQPQHF

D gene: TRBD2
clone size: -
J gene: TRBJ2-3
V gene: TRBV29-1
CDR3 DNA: TGCAGCGCCGCGGGGACTAGCGGGACCACCACAGATACGCAGTATTTT
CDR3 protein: CSAAGTSGTTTDTQYF

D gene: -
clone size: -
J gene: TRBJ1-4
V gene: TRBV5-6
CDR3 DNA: TGTGCCAGCAGCTCTGGGGCCTCGGAACTGTTTTTT
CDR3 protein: CASSSGASELFF

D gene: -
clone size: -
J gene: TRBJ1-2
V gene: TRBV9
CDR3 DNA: TGTGCCAGCAGCGCGGGCGTTACAGGGTATCGGGGCTACACCTTC
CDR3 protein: CASSAGVTGYRGYTF

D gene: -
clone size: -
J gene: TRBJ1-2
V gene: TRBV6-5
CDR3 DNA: TGTGCCAGCAGTTACTCGGAGGGGATAACTAACTATGGCTACACCTTC
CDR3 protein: CASSYSEGITNYGYTF

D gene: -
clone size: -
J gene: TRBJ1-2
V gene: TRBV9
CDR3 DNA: TGTGCCAGCAGCGAGGGGGACAAACCCAACTATGGCTACACCTTC
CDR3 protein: CASSEGDKPNYGYTF

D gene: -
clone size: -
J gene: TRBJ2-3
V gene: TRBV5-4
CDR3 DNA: TGTGCCAGCAGCTTGGCCACAAGGGGGGGGTGGAACGCAGATACGCAGTATTTT
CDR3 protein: CASSLATRGGWNADTQYF

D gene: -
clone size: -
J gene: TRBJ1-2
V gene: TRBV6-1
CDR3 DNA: TGTGCCAGCAGTGAAGTTGCCAACTGGAGGGGCTACACCTTC
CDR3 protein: CASSEVANWRGYTF

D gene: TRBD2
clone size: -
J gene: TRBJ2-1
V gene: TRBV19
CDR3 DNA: TGTGCCAGTAACGGGTTCAGCGGGGGATTATACAATGAGCAGTTCTTC
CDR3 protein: CASNGFSGGLYNEQFF

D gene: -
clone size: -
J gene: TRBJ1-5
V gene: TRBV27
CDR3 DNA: TGTGCCAGCAGTTTAAAAGGGGGAAGGGCCAATCAGCCCCAGCATTTT
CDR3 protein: CASSLKGGRANQPQHF

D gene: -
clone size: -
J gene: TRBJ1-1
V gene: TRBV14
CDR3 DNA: TGTGCCAGCAGCGCGGGACCAAACACTGAAGCTTTCTTT
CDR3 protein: CASSAGPNTEAFF

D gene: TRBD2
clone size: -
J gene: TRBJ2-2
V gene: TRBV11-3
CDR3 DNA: TGTGCCAGCAGCTTAGTAAAGGGACTAGCAGTTTACGGGGAGCTGTTTTTT
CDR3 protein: CASSLVKGLAVYGELFF

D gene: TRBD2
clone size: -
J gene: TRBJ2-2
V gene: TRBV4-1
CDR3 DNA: TGCGCCAGCAGCCAAGATCGGGGCGGGGGGTATCACGGGGAGCTGTTTTTT
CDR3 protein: CASSQDRGGGYHGELFF

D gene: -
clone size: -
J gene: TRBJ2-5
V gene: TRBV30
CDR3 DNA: TGTGCCTGGAGTGCCGTAGGACCAACGGGTCGGAAGGGAGAGACCCAGTACTTC
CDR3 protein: CAWSAVGPTGRKGETQYF

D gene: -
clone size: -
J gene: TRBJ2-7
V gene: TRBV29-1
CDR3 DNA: TGCAGCGTTGAACAGGGGATCTACGAGCAGTACTTC
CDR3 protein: CSVEQGIYEQYF

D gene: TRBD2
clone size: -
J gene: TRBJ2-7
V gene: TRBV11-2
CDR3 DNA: TGTGCCAGCAGCTTACCAACTAGCGGGAGGGCCTACGAGCAGTACTTC
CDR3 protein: CASSLPTSGRAYEQYF

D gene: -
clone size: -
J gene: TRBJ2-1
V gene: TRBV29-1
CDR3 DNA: TGCAGCGCCATTCTCCGGGTTGATCACCTCTTC
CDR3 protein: CSAILRVDHLF

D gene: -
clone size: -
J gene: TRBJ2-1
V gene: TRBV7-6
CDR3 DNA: TGTGCCAGCAGCCCGGGGGGCGGGAGTTTCCACAATGAGCAGTTCTTC
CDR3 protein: CASSPGGGSFHNEQFF

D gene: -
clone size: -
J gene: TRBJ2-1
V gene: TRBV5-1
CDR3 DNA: TGCGCCAGCAGCACCGGGACCCTGAATTACAATGAGCAGTTCTTC
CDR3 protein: CASSTGTLNYNEQFF